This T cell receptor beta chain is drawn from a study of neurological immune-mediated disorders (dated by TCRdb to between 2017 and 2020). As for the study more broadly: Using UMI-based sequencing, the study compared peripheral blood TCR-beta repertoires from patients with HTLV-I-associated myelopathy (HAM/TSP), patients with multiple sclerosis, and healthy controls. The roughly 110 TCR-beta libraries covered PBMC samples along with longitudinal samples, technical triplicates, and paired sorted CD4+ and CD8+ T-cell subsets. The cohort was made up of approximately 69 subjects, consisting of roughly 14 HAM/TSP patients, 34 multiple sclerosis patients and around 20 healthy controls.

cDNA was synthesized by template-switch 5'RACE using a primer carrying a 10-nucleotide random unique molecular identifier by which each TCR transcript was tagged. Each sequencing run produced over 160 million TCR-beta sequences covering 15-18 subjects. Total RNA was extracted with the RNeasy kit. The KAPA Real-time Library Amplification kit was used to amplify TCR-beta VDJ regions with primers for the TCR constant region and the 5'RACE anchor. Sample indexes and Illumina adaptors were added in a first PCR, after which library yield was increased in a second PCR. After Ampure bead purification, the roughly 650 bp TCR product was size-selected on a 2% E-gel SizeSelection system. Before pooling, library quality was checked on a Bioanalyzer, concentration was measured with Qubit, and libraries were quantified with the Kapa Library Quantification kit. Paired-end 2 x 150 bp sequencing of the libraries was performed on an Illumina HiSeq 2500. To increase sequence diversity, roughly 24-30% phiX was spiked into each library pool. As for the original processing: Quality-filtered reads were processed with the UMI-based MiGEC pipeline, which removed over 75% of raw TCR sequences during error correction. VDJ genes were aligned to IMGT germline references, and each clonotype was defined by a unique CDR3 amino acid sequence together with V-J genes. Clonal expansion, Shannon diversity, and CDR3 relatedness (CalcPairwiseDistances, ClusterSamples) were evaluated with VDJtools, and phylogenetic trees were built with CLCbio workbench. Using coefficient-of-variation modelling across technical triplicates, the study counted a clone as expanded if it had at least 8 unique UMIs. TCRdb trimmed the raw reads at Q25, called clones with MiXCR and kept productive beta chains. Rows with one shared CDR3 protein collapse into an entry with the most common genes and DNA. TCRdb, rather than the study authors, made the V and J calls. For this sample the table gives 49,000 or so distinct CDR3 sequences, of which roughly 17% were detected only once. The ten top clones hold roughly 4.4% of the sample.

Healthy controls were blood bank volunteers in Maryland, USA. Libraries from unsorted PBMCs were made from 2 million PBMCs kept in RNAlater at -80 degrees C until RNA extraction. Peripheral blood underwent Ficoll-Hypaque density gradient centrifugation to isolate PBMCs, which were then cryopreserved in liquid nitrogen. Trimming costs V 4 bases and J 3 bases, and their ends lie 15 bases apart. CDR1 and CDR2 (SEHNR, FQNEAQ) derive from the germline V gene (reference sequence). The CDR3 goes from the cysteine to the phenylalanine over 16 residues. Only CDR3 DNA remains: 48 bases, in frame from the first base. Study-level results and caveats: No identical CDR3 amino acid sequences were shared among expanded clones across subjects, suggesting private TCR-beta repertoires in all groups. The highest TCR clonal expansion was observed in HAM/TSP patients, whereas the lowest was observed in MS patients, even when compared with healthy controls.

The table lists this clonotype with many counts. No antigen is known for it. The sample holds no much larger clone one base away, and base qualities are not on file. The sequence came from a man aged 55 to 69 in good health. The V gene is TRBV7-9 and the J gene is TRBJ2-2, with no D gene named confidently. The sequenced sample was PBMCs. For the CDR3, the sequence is CASSSRHLEYTGELFF. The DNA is TGTGCCAGCAGCTCCCGGCATCTTGAGTACACCGGGGAGCTGTTTTTT.